This T cell receptor (beta chain) derives from a study of relationships among human T cell subsets (dated by TCRdb to about 2010). Background for the entire study: Eight distinct blood T cell populations were sequenced: pan T, CD8 cytotoxic, regulatory, Th1, Th2, naive plus transitional, activated and memory cells.

A word on this clonotype: What antigen it recognizes has not been identified. No base qualities exist here, and no much larger clone lies one base off it.

The library came from multiplex PCR. The sequencer was a 454 GS FLX. Semiquantitative ARM-PCR was used to amplify the TCR alpha and beta CDR3 regions from mRNA. ARM-PCR used tagged nested gene-specific primers, after which communal superprimers carried out exponential amplification. Before the first-round PCR products went through the second amplification round, exonuclease was used to remove the nested primers. The amplicons were sequenced on the 454 platform, a system that can rapidly sequence millions of DNA fragments without cloning bias. A read mappable to both V and J germline segments was defined as an effective read. The paper's processing steps were these. IRmap was used to assign reads to germline V, D and J segments, relying on pyromap, a Smith-Waterman modification adapted to 454 sequencing errors. Cutoffs set at the 99th percentile of alignment scores from simulated random sequences were applied to filter D-beta assignments. CDR3 was defined as the amino acids lying between the conserved V-segment Y[YFLI]C motif and the J-segment [FW]GXGT motif. Repertoire diversity was estimated with a compound Poisson process model previously applied to large-scale EST data. A procedure for detecting cross-contamination was used to argue that sample contamination was not the source of the shared CDR3s. TCRdb redid the processing of the public reads, applying fastp at Q25 and MiXCR, and retained in-frame beta chains. Rows are combined by CDR3 protein, so each entry shows the most common genes and DNA. The V and J calls reflect TCRdb's pipeline rather than the authors' work. The sample table shows a few thousand distinct CDR3 sequences, and roughly 37% are seen once. Around 50% of the sample is taken by the ten largest.

Based on the germline V gene (reference sequence), the CDR1 and CDR2 sequences are DFQATT and SNEGSKA. Measured from the cysteine to the phenylalanine, the CDR3 is 12 residues long. The only DNA kept is the CDR3, 36 bases in frame from the first base. The germline V end is reduced by 6 bases and the J end by 7 bases; junction bases left unmatched: 7. Miltenyi superparamagnetic beads coated with subset-specific monoclonal antibodies were used for isolation of the T cell subsets. Activated T cells were isolated as CD45RA-RO-CD69+ cells with anti-CD69 microbeads. Every T cell population was isolated from peripheral blood. Ficoll separation of whole blood yielded mononuclear cells, and anti-CD14 microbeads were then used to deplete the monocytes. Isolated cell populations were immediately resuspended in RNAprotect reagent. The research as a whole found: Over 50% of CD8+ cytotoxic sequences belonged to clones with over 100 reads, whereas regulatory and Th2 subsets showed few such clones. V, D and J usage, CDR3 length and N-nucleotide additions showed no statistically significant differences among the seven subsets. A CD4+CD8+ double-positive population could not be excluded by the bead-based sorting. The substantial sharing of CDR3s among Th1, Th2 and regulatory T cells was interpreted as suggesting that cell fate choices are stochastic.

Recombination linked TRBV20-1 to TRBJ2-7; the junction holds 9 bases that match TRBD2. Sequencing used activated T cells sorted from blood. This specimen's cell subset or site label, per the study, means: CD45RA-RO-CD69+ activated T cells. This clonotype was sampled from a man in his forties in good health. The CDR3 has the sequence CSASGLAIEQYF. The sequenced DNA: TGCAGTGCCTCGGGACTAGCAATTGAGCAGTACTTC.